This T cell receptor (beta chain) was captured by sequencing in a study of blood T cells in healthy people across ages. Through a sample-barcoded 5' primer and a J-beta primer mix, a second PCR was run for roughly 6 to 12 cycles. Each CDR3 protein is one row after TCRdb ran MiXCR on the 5' RACE reads. The sample has approximately 320,000 distinct CDR3 sequences; less than 30% are singletons. Concerning this clonotype: Its antigen is unknown.

Regarding the study as a whole: Higher diversity and more naive CD4+ cells were features of long-lived donors, compared to aged donors. Measured against age, TCR beta diversity per million T cells decreased in a roughly linear manner. A strong correlation was seen between TCR beta diversity and naive T cell percentage.

This receptor was identified in a woman aged 70-85 years in good health. The sample taken for sequencing was blood.

CDR3 nucleotide sequence: TGCAGTGCTAGAGACCCGTCGGGACTACTCCGCAATGAGCAGTTCTTC. Its translation: CSARDPSGLLRNEQFF. The chain recombines TRBV20-1 with TRBJ2-1; 7 bases line up with TRBD2. The CDR3 loop spans 16 amino acids. Germline loops: CDR1 DFQATT, CDR2 SNEGSKA (reference sequence). Germline trimming cut 0 bases from V and 6 bases from J; bases unmatched to any gene: 11.